This paragraph covers one T cell receptor beta chain sequence. Its antigen is undetermined. Authors' processing steps: A productive frequency of 2.59 x 10-5 was the lowest detectable. The assay was immunoSEQ multiplex PCR, and TCRdb's table has in-frame clones only and misses some. V and J calls and clone size are given by that table; D and trimming were obtained from the DNA. Here the sample spans roughly 48,000 clones, under 80% being singletons. The CDR3 covers 18 residues. J lost 5 bases, V lost 4 bases, and 13 bases had no gene match. CDR1 is SEHNR, CDR2 FQNEAQ, per germline (reference sequence). The data were taken from a study of STAT5B mutations in CD4+ large granular lymphocyte leukemia. General observations from the study: Higher CD4+ than CD8+ T-LGLL clonality might reflect small sample size. Patient CD4-sorted repertoires stayed more clonal than healthy ones after leukemic-clone removal.

The chain uses TRBV7-9 and TRBJ2-3; 12 bases fit TRBD2. Sequencing was carried out using CD4+ T cells from blood buffy coats. The clonotype originates from a human donor in good health. CDR3 in DNA: TGTGCCAGCAGCTCCGAGGGGGCTAGCGGGGGGGCTGGAGATACGCAGTATTTT. This gives the protein CASSSEGASGGAGDTQYF.